This T cell receptor (beta chain) derives from a study of identical twins. Overall study results and limits: Findings came from cross-sectional statistics, without long-term follow-up of donors.

The cDNA had a unique molecular identifier and a template-switch universal primer site. TCRdb reanalysed the 5' RACE reads using MiXCR and keeps one entry per CDR3 protein. The table has over 200,000 distinct CDR3 sequences, roughly a tenth seen once. For this clonotype: The antigen remains unidentified.

Germline lookup yields CDR1 ENHRY and CDR2 SYGVKD. The CDR3 runs to 15 residues. Germline trimming cut 6 bases from V and 0 bases from J; bases unmatched to any gene: 5. This TCR was recovered from a woman aged 18-29 years in good health. The chain recombines TRBV10-3 with TRBJ2-1; 7 bases agree with TRBD2. Sequencing was done on a sample of memory (CD45RO+) T cells sorted from blood. Here the CDR3 DNA reads TGTGCCATCAGGGCGAGCGGGGCCTCCTACAATGAGCAGTTCTTC. Encoded protein: CAIRASGASYNEQFF.